The 8 T cell receptor beta chains in this list originate from one sample, sequenced in a study of molecular identifiers for immune sequencing clone quantification. TCRdb used MiXCR to reprocess the PCR reads, holding one entry per CDR3 protein. This table has nearly 650,000 distinct CDR3 sequences, around 25% appearing once. Sequencing was carried out using naive CD8+ T cells from blood, with Jurkat cell RNA spiked in. Sample subset: FACS-sorted CD8+CD4-CCR7+CD45RA+ naive T cells. These receptor sequences come from a human donor in good health. Some libraries in this study had Jurkat cell RNA spiked in.

This clonotype appeared a few times. The J gene is TRBJ2-3, the V gene TRBV4-2; TRBD2 aligns across 10 bases. Losses at the gene ends were 4 bases for V and 3 bases for J; bases not matched to a gene: 13. This CDR3 is built from 18 residues. In germline, CDR1 is LGHNA, CDR2 YNFKEQ. CDR3 region: CASSLLPGLAEGTDTQYF. CDR3 coding DNA: TGTGCCAGCAGCCTACTACCCGGACTAGCGGAGGGGACAGATACGCAGTATTTT.

The V gene is TRBV29-1, the J gene TRBJ2-1; perhaps TRBD1 as D (6 bases). CDR3 length: 15 amino acids. Trimming stripped 3 bases from V and 0 bases from J, with 12 bases between. Germline V gives CDR1 SQVTM, CDR2 ANQGSEA. CDR3 coding DNA: TGCAGCGTTGAGTGGGGGCCCGGCTCCTACAATGAGCAGTTCTTC. Translation: CSVEWGPGSYNEQFF.

CDR3 residues: CANREGQGPGQPQHF. The CDR3 coding sequence is TGTGCCAACAGAGAAGGACAGGGGCCCGGTCAGCCCCAGCATTTT. The genes are TRBV12-3 or TRBV12-4 and TRBJ1-5; 9 nucleotides line up with TRBD1. Losses at the gene ends were 10 bases for V and 6 bases for J; bases not matched to a gene: 13. CDR3 length: 15 amino acids.

This chain connects TRBV9 to TRBJ1-5; 8 nucleotides line up with TRBD1. The V segment lost 4 bases and the J segment 5 bases; nucleotides outside the gene matches: 2. This CDR3 is built from 13 residues. CDR1 is SGDLS and CDR2 is YYNGEE in the germline V gene. CDR3 sequence reads: CASSTTGDQPQHF. The CDR3 region has the DNA TGTGCCAGCAGCACGACAGGGGATCAGCCCCAGCATTTT.

The chain couples TRBV12-5 to TRBJ2-2; 7 bases are a match to TRBD1. Germline V gene sequence: CDR1 LGHNT, CDR2 FRNRAP. CDR3 size: 17 residues. The ends lost 4 bases at V and 3 bases at J; junction bases unmatched: 11. Here the CDR3 reads CASGSSTGRVDTGELFF. CDR3 DNA: TGTGCTAGTGGTTCTTCGACAGGGCGCGTAGACACCGGGGAGCTGTTTTTT.

The sample holds a few counts of this clonotype. The CDR3 is CASVGFTYNSPLHF. The CDR3 region has the DNA TGTGCCAGCGTAGGTTTTACCTATAATTCACCCCTCCACTTT. V and J are TRBV14 and TRBJ1-6; D is ambiguous. Germline V gene sequence: CDR1 SGHDN, CDR2 FVKESK. Trimming took 8 bases from V and 2 from J, leaving 10 bases between them. The CDR3 contains 14 residues.

The gene calls are TRBV29-1 and TRBJ2-1; 12 positions match TRBD2. Germline V gives CDR1 SQVTM, CDR2 ANQGSEA. This CDR3 is 17 amino acids long. V dropped 6 bases and J dropped 4; count of bases not matched to a gene: 13. The DNA of the CDR3 is TGCAGCGTCGAGCAAGAGACTAGCGGGAGTGTGTACAATGAGCAGTTCTTC. Its protein product is CSVEQETSGSVYNEQFF.

This clonotype was counted ten times or more. This sequence joins TRBV7-9 and TRBJ2-2; D may be TRBD2 (7 bases). Trimming left V 3 bases short and J 3 bases short, with 11 bases between. CDR3 length: 15 residues. CDR1 and CDR2 (germline): SEHNR, FQNEAQ (reference sequence). As DNA, the CDR3 is TGTGCCAGCAGCTTTGCGGGGGCACACACCGGGGAGCTGTTTTTT. Its translation is CASSFAGAHTGELFF.